Listed here are 23 T cell receptor beta chains from one sample, sequenced in a study of T cell responses to AZD1222 COVID-19 vaccine. Measured with immunoSEQ multiplex PCR; TCRdb has only the in-frame clones, and not every one. Of tens of thousands of clones listed, around nine tenths are singletons. The sequenced sample was peripheral blood, obtained on day 0 of MenACWY control vaccination. Receptors originate from an adult in good health.

This sequence joins TRBV3-1 (or the pseudogene TRBV3-2) and TRBJ1-1, with D perhaps matching TRBD1 (6 bases). This CDR3 region has 17 residues. The V end was cut by 5 bases, the J end by 4 bases, with 23 bases between. Germline-derived CDR1 and CDR2 are LGHDT and YNNKEL (reference sequence). DNA for the CDR3: TGTGCCAGCAGCTTATCAGGGGTGAGTGGTTGGGGCACTGAAGCTTTCTTT. This encodes CASSLSGVSGWGTEAFF.

The gene calls are TRBV20-1 and TRBJ2-3, with 8 bases lining up with TRBD2. The length of the CDR3 is 16 residues. Germline values: CDR1 DFQATT, CDR2 SNEGSKA (reference sequence). The trim removed 3 bases at V and 2 bases at J, leaving 10 bases unmatched. CDR3 loop: CSASDRIAGITDTQYF. CDR3 DNA: TGCAGTGCTAGTGACCGGATAGCGGGAATCACAGATACGCAGTATTTT.

The chain combines TRBV18 with TRBJ2-1, with D unclear. With 5 bases removed from V and 10 bases from J, the gap between germline ends came to 15 bases. CDR1 and CDR2 (germline): KGHSH, LQKENI. The CDR3 covers 13 residues. Written as DNA, the CDR3 is TGTGCCAGCTCAATAGACCGAGTTCAGGAGCAGTTCTTC. Protein: CASSIDRVQEQFF. The full variable domain, in which reference TRBV18 and TRBJ2-1 provide the parts outside the CDR3, is NAGVMQNPRHLVRRRGQEARLRCSPMKGHSHVYWYRQLPEEGLKFMVYLQKENIIDESGMPKERFSAEFPKEGPSILRIQQVVRGDSAAYFCASSIDRVQEQFFGPGTRLTVL.

As DNA, the CDR3 is TGTGCCAGCAGTTCATTCGGTGGCAGCCCTTATGGCTACACCTTC. Encoded protein: CASSSFGGSPYGYTF. The V and J genes are TRBV28 and TRBJ1-2; D is undetermined. The CDR3 runs 15 residues. Between the trimmed V and J ends, which lost 4 bases and 5 bases, there was a span of 17 bases. CDR1 is MDHEN, CDR2 SYDVKM, per germline.

This clone was seen only once. The gene calls are TRBV6-2 or TRBV6-3 and TRBJ1-5; D is perhaps TRBD1 (5 bases). V lost 6 bases and J 7 bases, leaving 13 bases between the germline ends. This CDR3 is 13 amino acids long. From germline, CDR1 is MNHEY and CDR2 SVGEGT. The CDR3 region is CASSIQGSQPQHF. In DNA form, the CDR3 reads TGTGCCAGCAGCATTCAGGGTTCCCAGCCCCAGCATTTT.

The chain has TRBV11-2 and TRBJ2-2, with D unresolved. Trimming cost V 1 base and J 4 bases, with 7 bases left between them. Germline-derived CDR1 and CDR2 are SGHAT and FQNNGV. CDR3 length: 14 residues. Here the CDR3 DNA reads TGTGCCAGCAGCTTAGGGCAAGTCACCGGGGAGCTGTTTTTT. Translating it yields CASSLGQVTGELFF.

The chain couples TRBV5-1 to TRBJ2-5, with 12 positions matching TRBD2. The junction had 15 bases not matched to a gene; V was cut back by 5 bases and J by 4 bases. The germline CDR1 and CDR2 sequences are SGHRS and YFSETQ. The CDR3 spans 18 residues. This CDR3 reads CASSLGLAGTPPLETQYF. CDR3 DNA sequence: TGCGCCAGCAGTCTGGGACTAGCGGGCACCCCTCCCCTAGAGACCCAGTACTTC.

This clone was counted a few times. The chain joins TRBV27 to TRBJ2-7; 8 bases fit TRBD1. V lost 6 bases to trimming and J lost 6 bases; unmatched junction nucleotides: 7. The CDR3 consists of 13 residues. The germline V gene encodes CDR1 MNHEY and CDR2 SMNVEV (reference sequence). CDR3 loop: CASRDRVAGEQYF. CDR3 nucleotide sequence: TGTGCCAGCAGGGACAGGGTGGCTGGCGAGCAGTACTTC.

The chain uses TRBV29-1 and TRBJ2-4; TRBD2 matches 10 bases. The CDR3 totals 15 residues. CDR1 and CDR2 (germline): SQVTM, ANQGSEA. V lost 6 bases, J lost 0 bases, and 5 bases stayed unmatched. The CDR3 DNA is TGCAGCGTAGCGGGGGGGCGATTAGCCAAAAACATTCAGTACTTC. Its translation: CSVAGGRLAKNIQYF.

The genes are TRBV29-1 and TRBJ2-1; tentative D call: TRBD2 (6 bases). Germline loops: CDR1 SQVTM, CDR2 ANQGSEA. The CDR3 is 14 residues long. V was pared by 3 bases and J by 12 bases, with 21 bases between. CDR3 region: CSVDWTTTTSGQFF. The DNA of the CDR3 is TGCAGCGTTGATTGGACTACCACCACAAGTGGGCAGTTCTTC.

This clone was observed a handful of times. The J gene is TRBJ1-1, the V gene TRBV23-1, with D maybe TRBD1 (6 bases). TRBV23-1 falls under the ORF class, with uncertain function. The CDR3 covers 15 residues. V lost 4 bases and J lost 6, with 18 bases in between. The CDR3 sequence is CASSPEDRKPPEAFF. Written as DNA, the CDR3 is TGCGCCAGCAGTCCCGAGGACAGAAAGCCGCCTGAAGCTTTCTTT.

The chain employs TRBV28 and TRBJ1-2; D not certain. Germline values: CDR1 MDHEN, CDR2 SYDVKM. CDR3 length: 16 residues. Deletions cut 1 base from V and 0 bases from J, with 12 bases between. The CDR3 sequence: CASSLFLSLSNYGYTF. The DNA for the CDR3 is TGTGCCAGCAGTTTATTTCTCAGTCTCTCTAACTATGGCTACACCTTC.

This chain connects TRBV24-1 to TRBJ2-2; D is uncertain. CDR1 is KGHDR and CDR2 is SFDVKD in the germline V gene. Trimming stripped 4 bases from V and 6 bases from J, with 14 bases between. The length of the CDR3 is 15 residues. The CDR3 sequence is CATSDPRSVSGELFF. The CDR3 nucleotides read TGTGCCACCAGTGACCCCCGATCCGTTTCCGGGGAGCTGTTTTTT.

This clone appeared once. The chain combines TRBV28 with TRBJ1-2; 9 bases line up with TRBD1. CDR1 and CDR2 from the germline V gene are MDHEN and SYDVKM. There are 16 residues in the CDR3. Losses at the gene ends were 3 bases for V and 8 bases for J; bases not matched to a gene: 13. CDR3 sequence: CASSFETGQGGKGYTF. CDR3 nucleotide sequence: TGTGCCAGCAGTTTCGAAACGGGACAGGGAGGGAAGGGCTACACCTTC.

This chain connects TRBV6-4 to TRBJ2-7; 8 bases agree with TRBD2. Germline CDR1 reads MRHNA; CDR2 reads SNTAGT. Trimming removed 6 bases from V and 2 bases from J; junction bases left unmatched: 24. The CDR3 is 20 amino acids. CDR3 residues: CASRTRHLGLAGGPAYEQYF. The DNA of the CDR3 is TGTGCCAGCAGGACCCGGCACCTTGGCCTAGCGGGTGGCCCCGCCTACGAGCAGTACTTC.

The chain couples TRBV7-2 to TRBJ2-3, with 12 bases matching TRBD2. The CDR3 consists of 16 residues. CDR1 and CDR2 (germline): SGHTA, FQGNSA. V shed 5 bases and J 2 bases; nucleotides not matched to a gene: 5. CDR3 residues: CASSGGLAGYTDTQYF. The CDR3 nucleotides are TGTGCCAGCAGCGGAGGACTAGCGGGGTACACAGATACGCAGTATTTT.

The gene calls are TRBV7-9 and TRBJ1-1; D gene uncertain. The germline V gene encodes CDR1 SEHNR and CDR2 FQNEAQ (reference sequence). The CDR3 covers 12 residues. Trimming took 2 bases from V and 4 from J, leaving 5 bases between them. This CDR3 reads CASSLPVTEAFF. In nucleotides, the CDR3 is TGTGCCAGCAGCTTACCGGTCACTGAAGCTTTCTTT.

The chain has TRBV6-4 and TRBJ2-2; D unclear. V lost 4 bases to trimming and J lost 2 bases, with 5 bases between them. Looked up from germline, CDR1 is MRHNA and CDR2 is SNTAGT. CDR3 length equals 13 residues. The chain's CDR3 is CASSGTNTGELFF. CDR3 nucleotide sequence: TGTGCCAGCAGTGGGACCAACACCGGGGAGCTGTTTTTT.

The genes are TRBV27 and TRBJ1-6; unclear D gene. The CDR3 is 13 residues long. Germline V gene lookup returns CDR1 MNHEY and CDR2 SMNVEV (reference sequence). Trimming shortened V by 6 bases and J by 9 bases, and 12 bases separated the two germline ends. CDR3 sequence (DNA): TGTGCCAGCAGCCCCGGGTGGTCTTCACCCCTCCACTTT. It is translated as CASSPGWSSPLHF.

The chain combines TRBV9 with TRBJ1-6; 10 bases are a match to TRBD1. Trimming cost V 3 bases and J 7 bases; bases outside gene matches: 4. This CDR3 region has 15 residues. Germline loops: CDR1 SGDLS, CDR2 YYNGEE. The CDR3 sequence: CASSEGQGENSPLHF. CDR3 DNA sequence: TGTGCCAGCAGCGAAGGACAGGGGGAGAATTCACCCCTCCACTTT.

The chain has TRBV7-2 and TRBJ2-7, with 8 bases that match TRBD2. V lost 1 base, J lost 1 base, and 3 bases stayed unmatched. CDR3 length equals 15 residues. Germline-derived CDR1 and CDR2 are SGHTA and FQGNSA. The DNA for the CDR3 is TGTGCCAGCAGCTTAGTAGCGGGGATGTCCTACGAGCAGTACTTC. This sequence encodes CASSLVAGMSYEQYF.

The chain has TRBV18 and TRBJ2-7; D is undetermined. V was clipped by 4 bases and J by 7 bases, with 11 bases between them. The CDR3 contains 12 residues. CDR1 is KGHSH and CDR2 is LQKENI in the germline V gene. The CDR3 nucleotides read TGTGCCAGCTCACTTAACCCATTGGAGCAGTACTTC. Residues: CASSLNPLEQYF.

V usage is TRBV19 and J usage is TRBJ1-5, with a weak D call TRBD1 (6 bases). With 1 base removed from V and 2 bases from J, the gap between germline ends came to 9 bases. Germline V gives CDR1 LNHDA, CDR2 SQIVND (reference sequence). CDR3 length: 15 residues. The CDR3 sequence: CASSIGGAGNQPQHF. The CDR3 coding sequence is TGTGCCAGTAGTATAGGGGGGGCTGGCAATCAGCCCCAGCATTTT.